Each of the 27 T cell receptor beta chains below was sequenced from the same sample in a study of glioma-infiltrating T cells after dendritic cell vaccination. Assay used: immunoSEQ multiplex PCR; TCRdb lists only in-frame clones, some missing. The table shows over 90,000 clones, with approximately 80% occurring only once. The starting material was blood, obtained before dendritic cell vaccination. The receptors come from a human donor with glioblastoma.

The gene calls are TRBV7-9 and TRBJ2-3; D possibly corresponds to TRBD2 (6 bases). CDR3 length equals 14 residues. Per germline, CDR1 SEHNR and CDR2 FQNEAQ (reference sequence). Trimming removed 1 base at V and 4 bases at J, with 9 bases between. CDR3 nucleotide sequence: TGTGCCAGCAGCTTAGTCTCGGGGGCAGATACGCAGTATTTT. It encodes CASSLVSGADTQYF. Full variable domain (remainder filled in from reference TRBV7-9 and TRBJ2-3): DTGVSQNPRHKITKRGQNVTFRCDPISEHNRLYWYRQTLGQGPEFLTYFQNEAQLEKSRLLSDRFSAERPKGSFSTLEIQRTEQGDSAMYLCASSLVSGADTQYFGPGTRLTVL.

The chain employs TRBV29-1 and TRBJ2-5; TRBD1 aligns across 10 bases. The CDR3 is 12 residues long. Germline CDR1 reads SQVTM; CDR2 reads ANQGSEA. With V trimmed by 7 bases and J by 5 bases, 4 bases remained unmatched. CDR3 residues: CSAGDRGETQYF. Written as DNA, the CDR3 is TGCAGCGCTGGGGACAGGGGTGAGACCCAGTACTTC. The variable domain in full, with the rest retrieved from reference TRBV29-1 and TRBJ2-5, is SAVISQKPSRDICQRGTSLTIQCQVDSQVTMMFWYRQQPGQSLTLIATANQGSEATYESGFVIDKFPISRPNLTFSTLTVSNMSPEDSSIYLCSAGDRGETQYFGPGTRLLVL.

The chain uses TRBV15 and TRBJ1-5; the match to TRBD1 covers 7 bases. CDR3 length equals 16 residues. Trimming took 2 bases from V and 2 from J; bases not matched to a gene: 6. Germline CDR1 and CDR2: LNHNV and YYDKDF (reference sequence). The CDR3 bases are TGTGCCACCAGCAGACCTACAGGGGTTCGCAATCAGCCCCAGCATTTT. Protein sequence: CATSRPTGVRNQPQHF.

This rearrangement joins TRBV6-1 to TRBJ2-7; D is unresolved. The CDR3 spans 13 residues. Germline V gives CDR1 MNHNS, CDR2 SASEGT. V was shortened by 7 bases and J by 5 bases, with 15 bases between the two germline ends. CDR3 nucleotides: TGTGCCAGCATTCTCCAGGCGCCCCACGAGCAGTACTTC. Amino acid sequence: CASILQAPHEQYF.

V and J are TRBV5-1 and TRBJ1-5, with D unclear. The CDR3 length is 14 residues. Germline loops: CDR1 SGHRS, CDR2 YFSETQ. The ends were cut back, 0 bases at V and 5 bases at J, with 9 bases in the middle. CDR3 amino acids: CASSLGGRDQPQHF. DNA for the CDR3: TGCGCCAGCAGCTTGGGCGGTCGGGATCAGCCCCAGCATTTT. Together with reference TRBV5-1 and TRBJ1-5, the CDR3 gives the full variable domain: KAGVTQTPRYLIKTRGQQVTLSCSPISGHRSVSWYQQTPGQGLQFLFEYFSETQRNKGNFPGRFSGRQFSNSRSEMNVSTLELGDSALYLCASSLGGRDQPQHFGDGTRLSIL.

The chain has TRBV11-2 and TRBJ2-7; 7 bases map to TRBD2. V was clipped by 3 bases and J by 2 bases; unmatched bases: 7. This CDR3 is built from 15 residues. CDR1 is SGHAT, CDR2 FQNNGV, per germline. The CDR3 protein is CASSLGRVYAYEQYF. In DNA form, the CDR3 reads TGTGCCAGCAGCTTGGGGAGGGTCTACGCCTACGAGCAGTACTTC.

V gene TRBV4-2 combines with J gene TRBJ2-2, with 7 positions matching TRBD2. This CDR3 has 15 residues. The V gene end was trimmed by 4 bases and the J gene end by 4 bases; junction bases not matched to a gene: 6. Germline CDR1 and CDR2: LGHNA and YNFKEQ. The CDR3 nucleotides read TGTGCCAGCAGCCTAACGACTAGCTTCACCGGGGAGCTGTTTTTT. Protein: CASSLTTSFTGELFF.

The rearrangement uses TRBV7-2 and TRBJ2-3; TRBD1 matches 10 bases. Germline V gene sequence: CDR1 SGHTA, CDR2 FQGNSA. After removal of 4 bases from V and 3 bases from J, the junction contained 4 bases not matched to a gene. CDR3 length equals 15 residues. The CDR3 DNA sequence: TGTGCCAGCAGCTCGACAGGGGGCAGAACAGATACGCAGTATTTT. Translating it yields CASSSTGGRTDTQYF.

CDR3 DNA: TGCGCCAGCAGCCCAACAACTAACTATGGCTACACCTTC. Encoded protein: CASSPTTNYGYTF. The chain couples TRBV4-1 to TRBJ1-2; no firm D call. The germline V gene encodes CDR1 MGHRA and CDR2 YSYEKL. The CDR3 spans 13 residues. V was trimmed by 4 bases and J by 0 bases, leaving 6 bases between them.

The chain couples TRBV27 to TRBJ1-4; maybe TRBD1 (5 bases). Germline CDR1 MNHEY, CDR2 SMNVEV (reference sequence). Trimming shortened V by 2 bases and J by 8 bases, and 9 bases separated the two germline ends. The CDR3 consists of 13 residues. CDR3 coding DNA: TGTGCCAGCAGTTTAAGGGGAGGGGAAAAACTGTTTTTT. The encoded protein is CASSLRGGEKLFF.

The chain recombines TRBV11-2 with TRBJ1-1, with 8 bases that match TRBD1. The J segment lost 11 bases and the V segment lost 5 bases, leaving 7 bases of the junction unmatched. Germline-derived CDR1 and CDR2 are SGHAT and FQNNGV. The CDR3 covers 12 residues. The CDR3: CASSADRDLAFF. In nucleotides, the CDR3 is TGTGCCAGCAGCGCGGACAGGGATCTGGCTTTCTTT.

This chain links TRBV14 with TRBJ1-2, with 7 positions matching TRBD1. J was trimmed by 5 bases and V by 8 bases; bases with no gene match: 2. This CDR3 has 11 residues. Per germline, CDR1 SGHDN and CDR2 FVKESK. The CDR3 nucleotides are TGTGCCAGCGAGGGGGCGTATGGCTACACCTTC. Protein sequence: CASEGAYGYTF.

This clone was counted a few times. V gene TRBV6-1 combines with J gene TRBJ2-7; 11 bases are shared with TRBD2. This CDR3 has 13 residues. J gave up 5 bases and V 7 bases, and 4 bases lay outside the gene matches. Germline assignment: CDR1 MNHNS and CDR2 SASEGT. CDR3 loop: CASKLAGGDEQYF. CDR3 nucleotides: TGTGCCAGCAAGCTAGCGGGGGGAGACGAGCAGTACTTC.

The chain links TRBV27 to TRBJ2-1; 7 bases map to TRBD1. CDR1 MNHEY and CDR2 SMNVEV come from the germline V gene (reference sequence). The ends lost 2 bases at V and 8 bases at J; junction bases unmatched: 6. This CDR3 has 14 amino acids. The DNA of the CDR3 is TGTGCCAGCAGTTTACTCACAGGGGTCCATGAGCAGTTCTTC. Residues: CASSLLTGVHEQFF.

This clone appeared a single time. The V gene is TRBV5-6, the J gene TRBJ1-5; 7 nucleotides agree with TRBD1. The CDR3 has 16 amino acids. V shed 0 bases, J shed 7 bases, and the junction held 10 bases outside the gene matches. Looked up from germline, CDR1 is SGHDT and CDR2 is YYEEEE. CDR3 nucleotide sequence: TGTGCCAGCAGCTTGGGGGTACAGGGGATAGGGCAGCCCCAGCATTTT. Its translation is CASSLGVQGIGQPQHF.

The CDR3 nucleotides read TGTGCCTGGAGTCGGGGACAGGGGGTCTCCTACGAGCAGTACTTC. Residues: CAWSRGQGVSYEQYF. The chain carries TRBV30 and TRBJ2-7; 11 bases are a match to TRBD1. V was pared by 2 bases and J by 0 bases, with 3 bases of the junction left unmatched. Germline V gives CDR1 GTSNPN, CDR2 SVGIG (reference sequence). The CDR3 runs to 15 residues. The full variable domain, its missing parts supplied by reference TRBV30 and TRBJ2-7, is SQTIHQWPATLVQPVGSPLSLECTVEGTSNPNLYWYRQAAGRGLQLLFYSVGIGQISSEVPQNLSASRPQDRQFILSSKKLLLSDSGFYLCAWSRGQGVSYEQYFGPGTRLTVT.

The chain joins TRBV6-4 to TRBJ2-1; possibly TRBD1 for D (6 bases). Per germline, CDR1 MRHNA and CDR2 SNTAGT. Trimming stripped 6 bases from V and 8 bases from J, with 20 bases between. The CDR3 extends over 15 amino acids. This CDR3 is CASSLQWLEGDEQFF. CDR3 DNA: TGTGCCAGCAGCCTCCAGTGGCTTGAGGGGGATGAGCAGTTCTTC.

CDR3 nucleotide sequence: TGTGCCAGCAGCTGGGACTTTTCCTCTGGAAACACCATATATTTT. Amino acid sequence: CASSWDFSSGNTIYF. This chain joins TRBV7-2 and TRBJ1-3; tentatively, D is TRBD1 (5 bases). Trimming cost V 4 bases and J 0 bases, with 10 bases left between them. The CDR3 has 15 amino acids. Germline values: CDR1 SGHTA, CDR2 FQGNSA.

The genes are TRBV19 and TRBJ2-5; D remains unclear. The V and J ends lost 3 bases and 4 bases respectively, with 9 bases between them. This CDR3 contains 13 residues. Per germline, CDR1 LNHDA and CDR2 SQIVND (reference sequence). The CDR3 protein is CASSIPGGETQYF. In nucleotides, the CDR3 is TGTGCCAGTAGTATTCCCGGCGGAGAGACCCAGTACTTC.

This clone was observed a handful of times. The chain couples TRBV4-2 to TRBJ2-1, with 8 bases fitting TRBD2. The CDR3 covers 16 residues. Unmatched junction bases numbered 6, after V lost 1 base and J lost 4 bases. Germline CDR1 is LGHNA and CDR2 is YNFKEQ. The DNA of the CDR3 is TGTGCCAGCAGCCAAGTTGGAGTAGCGGGGTACAATGAGCAGTTCTTC. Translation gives CASSQVGVAGYNEQFF.

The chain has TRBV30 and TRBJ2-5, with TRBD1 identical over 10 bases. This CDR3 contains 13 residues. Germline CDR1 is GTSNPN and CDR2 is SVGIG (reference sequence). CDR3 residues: CACGQGGQETQYF. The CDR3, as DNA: TGTGCTTGTGGACAGGGGGGGCAAGAGACCCAGTACTTC.

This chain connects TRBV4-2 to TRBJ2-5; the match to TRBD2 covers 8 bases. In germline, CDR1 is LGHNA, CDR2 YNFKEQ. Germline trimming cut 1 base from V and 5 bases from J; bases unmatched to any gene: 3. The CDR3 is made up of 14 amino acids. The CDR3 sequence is CASSQGTSWETQYF. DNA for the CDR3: TGTGCCAGCAGCCAAGGGACTAGCTGGGAGACCCAGTACTTC.

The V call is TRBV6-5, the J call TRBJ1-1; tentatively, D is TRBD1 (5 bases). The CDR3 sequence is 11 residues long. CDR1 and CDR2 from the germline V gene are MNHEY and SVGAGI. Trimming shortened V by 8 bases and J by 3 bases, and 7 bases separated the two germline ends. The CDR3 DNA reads TGTGCCAGCGGCAGGGACACTGAAGCTTTCTTT. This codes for CASGRDTEAFF.

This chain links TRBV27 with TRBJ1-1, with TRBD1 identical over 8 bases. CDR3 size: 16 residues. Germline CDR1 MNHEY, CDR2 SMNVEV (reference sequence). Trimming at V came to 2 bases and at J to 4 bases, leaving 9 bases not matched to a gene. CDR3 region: CASSLNGQGFGTEAFF. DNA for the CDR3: TGTGCCAGCAGTTTAAATGGACAGGGTTTCGGCACTGAAGCTTTCTTT.

CDR3 DNA sequence: TGTGCCACCATAAACCTCTTCGGGGGGGCAGGGGATGAAGCTTTCTTT. Translation gives CATINLFGGAGDEAFF. This rearrangement joins TRBV21-1 to TRBJ1-1. TRBV21-1 counts as a pseudogene. This CDR3 has 16 amino acids.

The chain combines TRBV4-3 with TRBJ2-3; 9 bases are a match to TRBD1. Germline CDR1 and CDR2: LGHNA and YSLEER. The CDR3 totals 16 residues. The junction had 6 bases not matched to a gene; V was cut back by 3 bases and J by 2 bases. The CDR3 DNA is TGCGCCAGCAGCCACCGGACAGGGGTCTTCACAGATACGCAGTATTTT. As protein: CASSHRTGVFTDTQYF.

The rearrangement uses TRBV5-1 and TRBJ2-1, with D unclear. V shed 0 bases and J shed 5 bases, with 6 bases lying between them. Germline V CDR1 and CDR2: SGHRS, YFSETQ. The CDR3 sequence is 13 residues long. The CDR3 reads CASSLVPDNEQFF. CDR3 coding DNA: TGCGCCAGCAGCTTGGTTCCAGACAATGAGCAGTTCTTC. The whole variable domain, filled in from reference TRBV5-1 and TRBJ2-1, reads KAGVTQTPRYLIKTRGQQVTLSCSPISGHRSVSWYQQTPGQGLQFLFEYFSETQRNKGNFPGRFSGRQFSNSRSEMNVSTLELGDSALYLCASSLVPDNEQFFGPGTRLTVL.